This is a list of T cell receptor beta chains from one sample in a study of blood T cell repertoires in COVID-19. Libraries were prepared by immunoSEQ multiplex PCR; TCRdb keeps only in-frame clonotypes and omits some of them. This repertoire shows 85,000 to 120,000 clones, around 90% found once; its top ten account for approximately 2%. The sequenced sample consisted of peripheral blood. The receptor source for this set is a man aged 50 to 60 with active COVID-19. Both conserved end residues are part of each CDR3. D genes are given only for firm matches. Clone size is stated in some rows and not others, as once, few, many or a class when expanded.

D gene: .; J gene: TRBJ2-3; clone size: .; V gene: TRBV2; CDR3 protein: CATLGGASTYTQYF; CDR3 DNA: TGTGCCACTCTAGGGGGGGCCAGCACATATACGCAGTATTTT
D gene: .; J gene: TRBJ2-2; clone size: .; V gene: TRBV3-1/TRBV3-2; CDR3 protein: CASSLRGSAGVTGELFF; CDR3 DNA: TGTGCCAGCAGCTTGAGGGGTAGCGCAGGGGTCACCGGGGAGCTGTTTTTT
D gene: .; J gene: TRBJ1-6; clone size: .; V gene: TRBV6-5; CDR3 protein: CATSGDGSPLHF; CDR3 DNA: TGTGCCACCTCAGGGGACGGTTCACCCCTCCACTTT
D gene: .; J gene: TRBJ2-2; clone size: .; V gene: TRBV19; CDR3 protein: CASSIDRTGELFF; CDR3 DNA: TGTGCCAGTAGTATAGACCGGACCGGGGAGCTGTTTTTT
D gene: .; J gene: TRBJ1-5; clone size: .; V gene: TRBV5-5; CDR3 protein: CASSFWEGVGYSNQPQHF; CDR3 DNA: TGTGCCAGCAGCTTTTGGGAGGGGGTGGGATATAGCAATCAGCCCCAGCATTTT
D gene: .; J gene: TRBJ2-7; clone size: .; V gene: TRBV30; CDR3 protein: CALRVFSYEQYF; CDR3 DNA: TGTGCTCTTCGGGTTTTCTCCTACGAGCAGTACTTC
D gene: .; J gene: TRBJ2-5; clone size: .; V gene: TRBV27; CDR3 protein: CASSKYPGETQYF; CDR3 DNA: TGTGCCAGCAGCAAGTACCCAGGGGAGACCCAGTACTTC
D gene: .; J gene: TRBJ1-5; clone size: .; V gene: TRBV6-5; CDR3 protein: CASSGMDNQPQHF; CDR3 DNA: TGTGCCAGCAGCGGGATGGACAATCAGCCCCAGCATTTT
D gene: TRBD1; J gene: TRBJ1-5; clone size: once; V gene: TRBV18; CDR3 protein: CASSPGTGGNQPQHF; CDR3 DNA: TGTGCCAGCTCACCCGGGACAGGGGGCAATCAGCCCCAGCATTTT
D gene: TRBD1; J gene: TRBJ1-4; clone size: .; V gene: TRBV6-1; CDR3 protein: CASSGPPGGGNEKLFF; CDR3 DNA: TGTGCCAGCAGTGGACCGCCAGGGGGCGGTAATGAAAAACTGTTTTTT
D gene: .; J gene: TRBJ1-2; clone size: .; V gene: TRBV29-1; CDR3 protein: CSVEVGTREGYGYTF; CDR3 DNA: TGCAGCGTTGAAGTAGGGACACGCGAAGGCTATGGCTACACCTTC
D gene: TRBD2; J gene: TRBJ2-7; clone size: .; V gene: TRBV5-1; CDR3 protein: CASSETGTTRGEQYF; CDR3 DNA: TGCGCCAGCAGCGAGACCGGGACTACCCGGGGCGAGCAGTACTTC
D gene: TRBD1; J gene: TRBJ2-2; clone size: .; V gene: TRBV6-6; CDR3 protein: CASKNGQGNTGELFF; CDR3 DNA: TGTGCCAGCAAAAACGGACAGGGCAACACCGGGGAGCTGTTTTTT